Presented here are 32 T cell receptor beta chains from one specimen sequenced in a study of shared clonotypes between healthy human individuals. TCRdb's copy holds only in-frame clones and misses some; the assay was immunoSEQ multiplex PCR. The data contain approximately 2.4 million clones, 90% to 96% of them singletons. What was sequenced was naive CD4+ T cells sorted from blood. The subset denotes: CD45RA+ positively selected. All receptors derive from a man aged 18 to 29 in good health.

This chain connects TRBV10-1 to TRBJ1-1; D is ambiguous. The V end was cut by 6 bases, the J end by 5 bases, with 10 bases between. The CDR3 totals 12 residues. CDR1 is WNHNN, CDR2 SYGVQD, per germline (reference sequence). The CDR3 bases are TGCGCCAGCAGCCCCGGGCGGACTGAAGCTTTCTTT. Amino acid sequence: CASSPGRTEAFF.

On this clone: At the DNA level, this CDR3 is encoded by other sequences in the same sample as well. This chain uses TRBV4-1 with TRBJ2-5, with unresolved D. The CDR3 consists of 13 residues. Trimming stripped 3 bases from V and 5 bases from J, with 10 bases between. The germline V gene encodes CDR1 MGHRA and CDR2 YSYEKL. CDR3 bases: TGCGCCAGCAGCCAGGGTATCAGGGAGACCCAGTACTTC. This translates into CASSQGIRETQYF.

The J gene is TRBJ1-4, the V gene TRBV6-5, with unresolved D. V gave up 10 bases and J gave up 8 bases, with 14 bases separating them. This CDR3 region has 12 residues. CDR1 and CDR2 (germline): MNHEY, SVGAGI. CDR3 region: CATSTPNEKLFF. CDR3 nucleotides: TGTGCCACATCTACGCCAAACGAAAAACTGTTTTTT.

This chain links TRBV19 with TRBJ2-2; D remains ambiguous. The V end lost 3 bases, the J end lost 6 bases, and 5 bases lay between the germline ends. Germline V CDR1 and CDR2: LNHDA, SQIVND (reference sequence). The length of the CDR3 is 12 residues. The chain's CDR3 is CASSIQSGELFF. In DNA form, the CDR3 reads TGTGCCAGTAGTATTCAGTCCGGGGAGCTGTTTTTT. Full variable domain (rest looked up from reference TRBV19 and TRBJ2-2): DGGITQSPKYLFRKEGQNVTLSCEQNLNHDAMYWYRQDPGQGLRLIYYSQIVNDFQKGDIAEGYSVSREKKESFPLTVTSAQKNPTAFYLCASSIQSGELFFGEGSRLTVL.

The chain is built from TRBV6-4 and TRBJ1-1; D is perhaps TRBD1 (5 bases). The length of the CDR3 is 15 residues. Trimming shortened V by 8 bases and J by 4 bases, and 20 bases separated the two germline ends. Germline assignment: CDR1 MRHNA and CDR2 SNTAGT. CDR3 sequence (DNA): TGTGCCAGCTCTCCCCCCCATCAGGGAGCCACTGAAGCTTTCTTT. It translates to CASSPPHQGATEAFF.

CDR3 nucleotides: TGTGCCAGCAGTGTCCAGGGCGGGGTAGATACGCAGTATTTT. Its translation: CASSVQGGVDTQYF. J is TRBJ2-3 and V is TRBV6-4; D is perhaps TRBD2 (6 bases). Germline V gene data show CDR1 as MRHNA and CDR2 as SNTAGT. CDR3 length: 14 amino acids. The V and J ends lost 4 bases and 5 bases respectively, with 13 bases between them.

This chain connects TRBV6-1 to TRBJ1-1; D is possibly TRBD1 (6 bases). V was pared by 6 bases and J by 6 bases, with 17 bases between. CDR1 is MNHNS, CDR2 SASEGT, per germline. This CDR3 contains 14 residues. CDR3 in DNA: TGTGCCAGCAGACGGACAGAGCAAAGCGCTGAAGCTTTCTTT. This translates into CASRRTEQSAEAFF.

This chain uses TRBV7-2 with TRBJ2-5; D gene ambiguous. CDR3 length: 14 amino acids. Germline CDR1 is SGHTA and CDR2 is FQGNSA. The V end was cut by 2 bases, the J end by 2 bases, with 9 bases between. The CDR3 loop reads CASSLMRIQETQYF. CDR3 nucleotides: TGTGCCAGCAGCTTAATGCGGATTCAAGAGACCCAGTACTTC.

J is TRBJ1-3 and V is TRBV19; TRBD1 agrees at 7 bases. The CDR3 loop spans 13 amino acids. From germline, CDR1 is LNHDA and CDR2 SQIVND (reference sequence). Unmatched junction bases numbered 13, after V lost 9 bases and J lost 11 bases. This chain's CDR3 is CASGQEPSFAIYF. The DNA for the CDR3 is TGTGCCAGCGGACAGGAACCTTCTTTCGCCATATATTTT.

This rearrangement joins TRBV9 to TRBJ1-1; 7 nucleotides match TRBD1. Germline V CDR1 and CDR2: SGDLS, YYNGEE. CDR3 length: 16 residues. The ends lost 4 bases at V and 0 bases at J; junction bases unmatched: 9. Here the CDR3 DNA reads TGTGCCAGCAGCCCGGGGGACAGCCGATTGAACACTGAAGCTTTCTTT. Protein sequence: CASSPGDSRLNTEAFF.

The CDR3 region has the DNA TGTGCCAGCAGCCAGGGCGTTGGGCCCCAGCATTTT. Its translation is CASSQGVGPQHF. The chain carries TRBV7-2 and TRBJ1-5; D may be TRBD1 (5 bases). V lost 5 bases to trimming and J lost 9 bases, with 11 bases between them. CDR3 length: 12 residues. Germline CDR1 reads SGHTA; CDR2 reads FQGNSA. The full variable domain, with the rest looked up from reference TRBV7-2 and TRBJ1-5, is GAGVSQSPSNKVTEKGKDVELRCDPISGHTALYWYRQSLGQGLEFLIYFQGNSAPDKSGLPSDRFSAERTGGSVSTLTIQRTQQEDSAVYLCASSQGVGPQHFGDGTRLSIL.

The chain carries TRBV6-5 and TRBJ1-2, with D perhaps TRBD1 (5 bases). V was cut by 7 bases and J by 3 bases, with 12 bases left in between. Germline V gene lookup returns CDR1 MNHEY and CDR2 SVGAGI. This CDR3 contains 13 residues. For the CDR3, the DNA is TGTGCCAGCATGGGACGCCGTGACTATGGCTACACCTTC. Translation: CASMGRRDYGYTF.

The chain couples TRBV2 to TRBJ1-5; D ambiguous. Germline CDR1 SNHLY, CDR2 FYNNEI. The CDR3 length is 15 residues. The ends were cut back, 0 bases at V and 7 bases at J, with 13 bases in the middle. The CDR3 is CASSEASPSLQPQHF. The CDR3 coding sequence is TGTGCCAGCAGTGAAGCGTCCCCCTCCTTGCAGCCCCAGCATTTT. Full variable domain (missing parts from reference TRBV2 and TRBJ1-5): EPEVTQTPSHQVTQMGQEVILRCVPISNHLYFYWYRQILGQKVEFLVSFYNNEISEKSEIFDDQFSVERPDGSNFTLKIRSTKLEDSAMYFCASSEASPSLQPQHFGDGTRLSIL.

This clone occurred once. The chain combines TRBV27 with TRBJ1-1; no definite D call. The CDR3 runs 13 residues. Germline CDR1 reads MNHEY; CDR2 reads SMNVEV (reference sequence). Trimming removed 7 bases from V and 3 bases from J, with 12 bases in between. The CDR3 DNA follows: TGTGCCAGCAAAAAGAGGGAGGACACTGAAGCTTTCTTT. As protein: CASKKREDTEAFF.

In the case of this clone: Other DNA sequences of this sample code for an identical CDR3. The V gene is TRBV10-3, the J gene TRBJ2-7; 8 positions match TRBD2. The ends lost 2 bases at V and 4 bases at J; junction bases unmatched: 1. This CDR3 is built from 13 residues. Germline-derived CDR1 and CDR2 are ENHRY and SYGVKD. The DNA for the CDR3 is TGTGCCATCAGTGAGCGGGGGGGTTACGAGCAGTACTTC. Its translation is CAISERGGYEQYF.

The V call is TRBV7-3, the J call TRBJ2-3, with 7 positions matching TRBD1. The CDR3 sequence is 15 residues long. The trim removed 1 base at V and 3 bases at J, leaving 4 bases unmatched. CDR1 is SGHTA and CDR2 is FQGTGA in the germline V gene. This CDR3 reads CASSLMGQTTDTQYF. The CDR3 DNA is TGTGCCAGCAGCTTAATGGGACAGACGACAGATACGCAGTATTTT.

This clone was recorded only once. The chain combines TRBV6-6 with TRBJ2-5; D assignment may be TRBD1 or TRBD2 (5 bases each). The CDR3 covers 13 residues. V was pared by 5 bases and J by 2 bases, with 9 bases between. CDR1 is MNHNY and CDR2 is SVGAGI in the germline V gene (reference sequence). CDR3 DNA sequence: TGTGCCAGCAGTCCCTGGGGGCAAGAGACCCAGTACTTC. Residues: CASSPWGQETQYF.

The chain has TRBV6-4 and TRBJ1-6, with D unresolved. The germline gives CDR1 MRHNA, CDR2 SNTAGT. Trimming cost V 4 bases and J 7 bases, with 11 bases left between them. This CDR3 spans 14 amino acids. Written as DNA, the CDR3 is TGTGCCAGCAGTGTGGCCGGAGTAAATTCACCCCTCCACTTT. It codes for CASSVAGVNSPLHF.

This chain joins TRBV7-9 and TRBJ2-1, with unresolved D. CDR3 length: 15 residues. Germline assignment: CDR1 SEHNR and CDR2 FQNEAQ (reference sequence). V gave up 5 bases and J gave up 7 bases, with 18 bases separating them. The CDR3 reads CASSISAAAVNEQFF. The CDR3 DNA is TGTGCCAGCAGCATATCCGCCGCTGCCGTTAATGAGCAGTTCTTC.

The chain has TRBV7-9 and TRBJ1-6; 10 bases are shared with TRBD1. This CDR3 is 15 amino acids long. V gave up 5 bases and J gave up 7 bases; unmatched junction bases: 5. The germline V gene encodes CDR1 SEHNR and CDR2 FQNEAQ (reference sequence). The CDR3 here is CASSQGQGTNSPLHF. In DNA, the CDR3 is TGTGCCAGCAGCCAGGGACAGGGGACGAATTCACCCCTCCACTTT. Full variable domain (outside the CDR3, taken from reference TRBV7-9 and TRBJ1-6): DTGVSQNPRHKITKRGQNVTFRCDPISEHNRLYWYRQTLGQGPEFLTYFQNEAQLEKSRLLSDRFSAERPKGSFSTLEIQRTEQGDSAMYLCASSQGQGTNSPLHFGNGTRLTVT.

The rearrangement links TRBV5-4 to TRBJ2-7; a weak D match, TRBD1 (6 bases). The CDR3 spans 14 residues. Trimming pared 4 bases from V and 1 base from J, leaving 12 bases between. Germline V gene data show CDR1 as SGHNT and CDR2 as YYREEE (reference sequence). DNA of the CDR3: TGTGCCAGCAGCCCGGGACAAGTATCCTACGAGCAGTACTTC. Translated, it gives CASSPGQVSYEQYF.

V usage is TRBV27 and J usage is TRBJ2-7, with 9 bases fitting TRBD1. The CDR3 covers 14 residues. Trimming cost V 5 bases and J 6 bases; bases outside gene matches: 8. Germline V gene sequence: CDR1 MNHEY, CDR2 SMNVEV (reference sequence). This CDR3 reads CASSVGQGVIEQYF. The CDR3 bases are TGTGCCAGCAGTGTGGGACAGGGAGTCATCGAGCAGTACTTC.

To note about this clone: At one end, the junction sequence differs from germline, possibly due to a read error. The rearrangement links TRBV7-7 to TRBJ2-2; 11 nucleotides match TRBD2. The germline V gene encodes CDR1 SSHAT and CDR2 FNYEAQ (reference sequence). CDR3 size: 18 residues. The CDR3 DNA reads TGTGCTAGCAGCCCTATGCCGACTAGCGGGGCTGGGGGCGGGGAGCTGTTTTTT. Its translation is CASSPMPTSGAGGGELFF. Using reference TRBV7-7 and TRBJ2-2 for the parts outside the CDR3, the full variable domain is GAGVSQSPRYKVTKRGQDVTLRCDPISSHATLYWYQQALGQGPEFLTYFNYEAQPDKSGLPSDRFSAERPEGSISTLTIQRTEQRDSAMYRCASSPMPTSGAGGGELFFGEGSRLTVL.

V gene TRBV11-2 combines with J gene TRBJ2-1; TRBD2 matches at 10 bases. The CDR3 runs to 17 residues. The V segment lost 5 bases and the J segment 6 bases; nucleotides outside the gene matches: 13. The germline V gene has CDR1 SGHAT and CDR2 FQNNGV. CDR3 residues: CASSPLASGSFFNEQFF. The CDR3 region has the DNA TGTGCCAGCAGCCCCCTGGCTAGCGGGAGTTTTTTCAATGAGCAGTTCTTC.

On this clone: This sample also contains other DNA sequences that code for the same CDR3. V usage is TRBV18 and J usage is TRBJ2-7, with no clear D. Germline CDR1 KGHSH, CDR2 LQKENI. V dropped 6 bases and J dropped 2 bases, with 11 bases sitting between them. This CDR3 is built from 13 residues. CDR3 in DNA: TGTGCCAGCTCCTCTCTGGGGACCTACGAGCAGTACTTC. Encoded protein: CASSSLGTYEQYF.

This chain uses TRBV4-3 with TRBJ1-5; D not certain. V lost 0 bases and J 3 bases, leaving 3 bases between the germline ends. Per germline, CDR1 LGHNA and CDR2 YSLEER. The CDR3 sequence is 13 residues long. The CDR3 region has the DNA TGCGCCAGCAGCCAAGACACCAATCAGCCCCAGCATTTT. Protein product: CASSQDTNQPQHF.

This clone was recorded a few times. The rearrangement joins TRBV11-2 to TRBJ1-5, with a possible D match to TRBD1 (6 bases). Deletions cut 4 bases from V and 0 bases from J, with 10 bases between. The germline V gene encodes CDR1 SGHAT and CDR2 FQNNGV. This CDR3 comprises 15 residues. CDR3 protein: CASSSQGYSNQPQHF. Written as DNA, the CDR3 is TGTGCCAGCAGCTCGCAGGGGTATAGCAATCAGCCCCAGCATTTT.

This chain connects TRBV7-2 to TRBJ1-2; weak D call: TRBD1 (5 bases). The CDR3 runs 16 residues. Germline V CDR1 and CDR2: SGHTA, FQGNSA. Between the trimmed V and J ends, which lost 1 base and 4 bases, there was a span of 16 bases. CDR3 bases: TGTGCCAGCAGCTTAGATTCCCCAGGGAACGGCTATGGCTACACCTTC. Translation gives CASSLDSPGNGYGYTF. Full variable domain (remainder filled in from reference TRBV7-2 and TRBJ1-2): GAGVSQSPSNKVTEKGKDVELRCDPISGHTALYWYRQSLGQGLEFLIYFQGNSAPDKSGLPSDRFSAERTGGSVSTLTIQRTQQEDSAVYLCASSLDSPGNGYGYTFGSGTRLTVV.

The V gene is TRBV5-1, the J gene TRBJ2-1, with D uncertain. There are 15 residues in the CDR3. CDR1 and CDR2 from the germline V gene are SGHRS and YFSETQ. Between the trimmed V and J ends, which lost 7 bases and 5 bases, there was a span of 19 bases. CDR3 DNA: TGCGCCAGCCGGATAGATTGGGGAAGTCACAATGAGCAGTTCTTC. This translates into CASRIDWGSHNEQFF.

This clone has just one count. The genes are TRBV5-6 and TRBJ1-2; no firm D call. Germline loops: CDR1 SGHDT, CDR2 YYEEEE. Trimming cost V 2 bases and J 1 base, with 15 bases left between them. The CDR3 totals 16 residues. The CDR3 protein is CASSLAYSAVNYGYTF. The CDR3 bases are TGTGCCAGCAGCTTAGCGTACTCAGCTGTTAACTATGGCTACACCTTC.

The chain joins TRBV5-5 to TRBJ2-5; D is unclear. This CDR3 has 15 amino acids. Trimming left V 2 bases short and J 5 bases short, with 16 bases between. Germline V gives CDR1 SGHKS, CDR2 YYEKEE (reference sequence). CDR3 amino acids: CASSLEVPRTETQYF. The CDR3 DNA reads TGTGCCAGCAGCTTAGAAGTCCCGAGGACGGAGACCCAGTACTTC.

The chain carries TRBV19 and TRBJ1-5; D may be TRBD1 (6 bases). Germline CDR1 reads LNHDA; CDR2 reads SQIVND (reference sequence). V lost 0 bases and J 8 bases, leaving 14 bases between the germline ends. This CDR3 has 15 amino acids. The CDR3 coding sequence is TGTGCCAGTAGTATAGATGGGACACCCGTAGAGCCCCAGCATTTT. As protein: CASSIDGTPVEPQHF.